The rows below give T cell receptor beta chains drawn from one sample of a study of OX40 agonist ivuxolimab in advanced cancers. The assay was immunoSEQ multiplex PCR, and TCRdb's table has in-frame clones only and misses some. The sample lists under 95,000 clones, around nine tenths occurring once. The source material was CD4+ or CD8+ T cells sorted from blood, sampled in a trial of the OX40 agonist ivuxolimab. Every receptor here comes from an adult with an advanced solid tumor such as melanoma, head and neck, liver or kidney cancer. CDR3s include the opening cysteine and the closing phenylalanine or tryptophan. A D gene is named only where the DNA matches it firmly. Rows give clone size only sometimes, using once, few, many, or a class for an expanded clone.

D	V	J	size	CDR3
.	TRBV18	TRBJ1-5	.	CASSPGGGPQHF
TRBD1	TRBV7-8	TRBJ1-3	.	CASSLDRGSNTIYF
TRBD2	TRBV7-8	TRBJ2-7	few	CASSLHRTSSYEQYF
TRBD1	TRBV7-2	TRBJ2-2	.	CASSSDRAGELFF
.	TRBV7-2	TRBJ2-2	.	CASSLNSLIVAGELFF
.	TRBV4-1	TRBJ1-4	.	CASSQDGVGTQGEKLFF
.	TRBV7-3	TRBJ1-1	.	CASSLTGETEAFF
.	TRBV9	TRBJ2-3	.	CASSVDSTEDTQYF
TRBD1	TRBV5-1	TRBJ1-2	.	CASSEDRARVYGYAF
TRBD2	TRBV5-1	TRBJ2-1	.	CASSLATSGSSYNEQFF
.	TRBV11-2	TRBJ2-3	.	CASSFRTGREGDTQYF
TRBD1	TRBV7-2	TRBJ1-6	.	CASSNRGAPLHF
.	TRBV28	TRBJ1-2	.	CASKGNEHYGYTF
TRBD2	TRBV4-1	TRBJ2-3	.	CASSQDSGGATNTQYF
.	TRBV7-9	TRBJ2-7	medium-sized	CASSFPKSEQYF
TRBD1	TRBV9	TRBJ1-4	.	CASSPRTGARREKLFF
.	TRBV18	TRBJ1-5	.	CASSPPGDYQPQHF
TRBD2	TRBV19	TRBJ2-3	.	CASRETSGGALLYF
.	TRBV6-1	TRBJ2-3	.	CASSEVAPSTDTQYF
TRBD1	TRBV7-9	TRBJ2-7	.	CASSPPSAPTGPYEQYF
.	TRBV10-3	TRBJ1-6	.	CAISEFGTFDNSPLHF
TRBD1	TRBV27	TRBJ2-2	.	CASSLTGGGHTGELFF
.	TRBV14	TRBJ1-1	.	CASSPSGGSRAFF
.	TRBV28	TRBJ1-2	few	CASSLWNDRNYGYTF
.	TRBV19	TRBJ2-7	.	CASSVAGLSYEQYF
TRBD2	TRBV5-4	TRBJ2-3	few	CASSSRLAGSTDTQYF
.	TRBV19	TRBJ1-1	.	CASTVRKNTEAFF
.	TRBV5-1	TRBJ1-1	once	CASSLGEVTRLMNTEAFF
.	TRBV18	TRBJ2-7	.	CASSLLQGNDYEQYF
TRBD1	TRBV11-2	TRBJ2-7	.	CASSLKQGSPYEQYF
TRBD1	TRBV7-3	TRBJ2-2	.	CASSWGTGNTGELFF
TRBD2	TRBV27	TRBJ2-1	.	CASGASGRAYYNEQFF
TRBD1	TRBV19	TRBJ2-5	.	CASSYHRGSEAQYF
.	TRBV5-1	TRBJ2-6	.	CASSLASSVFLRANVLTF
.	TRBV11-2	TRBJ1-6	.	CASRAGISPLHF
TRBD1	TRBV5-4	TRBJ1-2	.	CASSPGTGTGYTF
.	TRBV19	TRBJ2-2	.	CASRGRLAGYTGELFF
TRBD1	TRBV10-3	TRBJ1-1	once	CAISSGTGVRVETEAFF
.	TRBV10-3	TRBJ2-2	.	CAISESRGGGELFF
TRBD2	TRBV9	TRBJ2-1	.	CASSDLLAGGNEQFF
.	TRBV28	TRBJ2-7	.	CATHSRGSSSYEQYF
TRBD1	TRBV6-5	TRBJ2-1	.	CASSEGTGYNEQFF
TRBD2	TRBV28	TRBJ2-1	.	CASSLAGGYNEQFF
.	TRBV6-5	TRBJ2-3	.	CASTRIPLTDTQYF
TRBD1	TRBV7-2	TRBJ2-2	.	CASSLGQGISGELFF
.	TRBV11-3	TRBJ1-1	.	CASSSGTAGTEAFF
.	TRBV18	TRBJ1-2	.	CASSPQIRGSNYGYTF
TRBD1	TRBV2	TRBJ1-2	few	CASTLRGEGAYGYTF
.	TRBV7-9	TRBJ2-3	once	CASSRGPDTQYF
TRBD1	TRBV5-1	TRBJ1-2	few	CASSLNRGNYGYTF
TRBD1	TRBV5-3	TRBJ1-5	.	CARSPRQGNGPHQPQHF
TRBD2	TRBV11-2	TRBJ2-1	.	CASSKRLAGLHNEQFF
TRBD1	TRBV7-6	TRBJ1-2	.	CASSPRGGLGYGYTF
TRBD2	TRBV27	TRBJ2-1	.	CASSLSGGLAATGEQFF
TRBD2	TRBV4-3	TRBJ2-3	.	CASSLGLAGGPGQYF
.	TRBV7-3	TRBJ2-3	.	CASSSTSDTDTQYF
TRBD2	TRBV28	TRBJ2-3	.	CASSWGGADTQYF
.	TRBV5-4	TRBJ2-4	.	CASSFGQGIQYF
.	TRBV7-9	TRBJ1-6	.	CASSLGGPQPLHF